One T cell receptor (beta chain) is described in this entry. Its antigen remains unidentified. This entry is derived from a study of cytomegalovirus exposure and HLA in healthy donors. Study results and limitations: Researchers catalogued around 150 TCR beta chains as cytomegalovirus-associated. Rare TCR sequences dominated, though some public TCRs recurred in many donors.

Clones were read by immunoSEQ multiplex PCR, and TCRdb kept only the in-frame ones, dropping some. The sample lists approximately 150,000 clones, about 87% seen once, with 3.5% to 5% in the top ten. This receptor was identified in a man aged 18 to 35 in good health and CMV-seropositive. Sequences were obtained from PBMCs.

The CDR3 nucleotides are TGTGCCAGCAGATGGGGGGGACAGGTTAATTCACCCCTCCACTTT. Translation: CASRWGGQVNSPLHF. This chain connects TRBV2 to TRBJ1-6; the match to TRBD1 covers 8 bases. V gave up 6 bases and J gave up 6 bases; unmatched junction bases: 7. The CDR3 consists of 15 residues. Germline loops: CDR1 SNHLY, CDR2 FYNNEI.